The 27 T cell receptor beta chains in this list originate from one sample, sequenced in a study of blood T cell repertoires in COVID-19. This table comes from immunoSEQ multiplex PCR, and its TCRdb copy is limited to in-frame clones, with some not included. The table has 370,000 or so clones, 81% seen once; the top ten hold around 1%. The sample comprised peripheral blood. The source is a human donor with acute or convalescent COVID-19. The donor label of this sample is uncertain.

This clone was detected only a few times. J is TRBJ1-4 and V is TRBV5-1; no clear D. The length of the CDR3 is 15 residues. Germline values: CDR1 SGHRS, CDR2 YFSETQ. Trimming removed 4 bases from V and 7 bases from J, with 17 bases in between. The CDR3 coding sequence is TGCGCCAGCAGCGAGAACCCCGGGGTGGGTGAAAAACTGTTTTTT. As protein: CASSENPGVGEKLFF.

The chain joins TRBV28 to TRBJ2-7; 10 bases are shared with TRBD1. The CDR3 has 15 amino acids. CDR1 is MDHEN and CDR2 is SYDVKM in the germline V gene. The V and J ends lost 5 bases and 6 bases, in that order; junction bases with no gene match: 10. CDR3 amino acids: CASSRQGARTGEQYF. The CDR3 nucleotides are TGTGCCAGCAGTAGACAGGGGGCCCGGACTGGCGAGCAGTACTTC.

The genes are TRBV28 and TRBJ2-3; 9 bases map to TRBD1. CDR3 size: 15 residues. J gave up 4 bases and V 7 bases, and 9 bases lay outside the gene matches. Germline CDR1 MDHEN, CDR2 SYDVKM. CDR3 residues: CASNDRTGVPDTQYF. The CDR3 DNA reads as TGTGCCAGCAACGATCGGACAGGGGTACCAGATACGCAGTATTTT. Together with reference TRBV28 and TRBJ2-3, the CDR3 gives the full variable domain: DVKVTQSSRYLVKRTGEKVFLECVQDMDHENMFWYRQDPGLGLRLIYFSYDVKMKEKGDIPEGYSVSREKKERFSLILESASTNQTSMYLCASNDRTGVPDTQYFGPGTRLTVL.

The chain carries TRBV6-6 and TRBJ2-1, with 10 bases lining up with TRBD1. The junction had 4 bases not matched to a gene; V was cut back by 3 bases and J by 5 bases. Germline lookup yields CDR1 MNHNY and CDR2 SVGAGI (reference sequence). This CDR3 is 15 amino acids long. The chain's CDR3 is CASSYGGTGDNEQFF. CDR3 in DNA: TGTGCCAGCAGTTATGGCGGGACAGGGGACAATGAGCAGTTCTTC.

J is TRBJ2-5 and V is TRBV29-1; a weak D match, TRBD2 (6 bases). Looked up from germline, CDR1 is SQVTM and CDR2 is ANQGSEA. Trimming took 7 bases from V and 9 from J, leaving 18 bases between them. This CDR3 contains 12 residues. For the CDR3, the DNA is TGCAGCGCCTCCCGACTAGAGAGGGCCCAGTACTTC. This translates into CSASRLERAQYF.

The V gene is TRBV9, the J gene TRBJ2-5; possibly TRBD1 for D (5 bases). Germline V gives CDR1 SGDLS, CDR2 YYNGEE. The length of the CDR3 is 14 residues. Trimming left V 4 bases short and J 2 bases short, with 12 bases between. The CDR3 region has the DNA TGTGCCAGCAGCACAGGTGGGCGACAAGAGACCCAGTACTTC. Residues: CASSTGGRQETQYF.

The CDR3 spells CASSQGTDPGGAFF. The CDR3 coding sequence is TGTGCCAGCAGCCAAGGCACGGATCCTGGGGGGGCTTTCTTT. The rearrangement links TRBV3-1 (or the pseudogene TRBV3-2) to TRBJ1-1, with a possible D match to TRBD1 (5 bases). V lost 1 base and J 11 bases, leaving 17 bases between the germline ends. The germline gives CDR1 LGHDT, CDR2 YNNKEL (reference sequence). The CDR3 has 14 amino acids.

The J gene is TRBJ2-1, the V gene TRBV5-1; the match to TRBD1 covers 8 bases. Per germline, CDR1 SGHRS and CDR2 YFSETQ. This CDR3 is built from 15 residues. Losses at the gene ends were 0 bases for V and 5 bases for J; bases not matched to a gene: 4. CDR3 sequence (DNA): TGCGCCAGCAGCTTGGATGGACAGGGCCACAATGAGCAGTTCTTC. Translated: CASSLDGQGHNEQFF.

V gene TRBV30 combines with J gene TRBJ2-1, with 11 bases fitting TRBD1. This CDR3 is built from 13 residues. Germline CDR1 and CDR2: GTSNPN and SVGIG (reference sequence). Trimming took 5 bases from V and 4 from J; bases not matched to a gene: 1. The CDR3 loop is CAWGQGAYNEQFF. CDR3 nucleotide sequence: TGTGCCTGGGGACAGGGGGCTTACAATGAGCAGTTCTTC.

The rearrangement uses TRBV6-8 and TRBJ2-1, with 8 bases identical to TRBD2. The CDR3 is made up of 19 amino acids. The V gene end was trimmed by 10 bases and the J gene end by 4 bases; junction bases not matched to a gene: 24. CDR1 and CDR2 from the germline V gene are MNHGY and SAAAGT. CDR3 coding DNA: TGTGCCATGGAAAGGTCCCTTTTTGGTAGCGGGGTAGATTACAATGAGCAGTTCTTC. Its translation: CAMERSLFGSGVDYNEQFF.

This rearrangement joins TRBV24-1 to TRBJ1-2; 8 bases are shared with TRBD1. The germline V gene encodes CDR1 KGHDR and CDR2 SFDVKD. The V gene end was trimmed by 3 bases and the J gene end by 5 bases; junction bases not matched to a gene: 7. This CDR3 contains 15 residues. CDR3 sequence (DNA): TGTGCCACCAGTGATGGGGGACAGGAACTATATGGCTACACCTTC. It specifies CATSDGGQELYGYTF.

This clone was counted a few times. This sample also contains other DNA sequences that code for the same CDR3. This chain links TRBV19 with TRBJ1-3; 7 bases map to TRBD1. The germline V gene encodes CDR1 LNHDA and CDR2 SQIVND (reference sequence). The CDR3 loop spans 14 amino acids. The trim removed 4 bases at V and 3 bases at J, leaving 3 bases unmatched. The CDR3 loop reads CASSKGDSGNTIYF. The CDR3 DNA reads as TGTGCCAGTAGTAAAGGGGACAGTGGAAACACCATATATTTT.

The chain links TRBV5-4 to TRBJ2-4; 8 nucleotides align to TRBD2. Germline V lookup: CDR1 SGHNT, CDR2 YYREEE (reference sequence). The CDR3 spans 13 residues. Trimming took 4 bases from V and 7 from J; bases not matched to a gene: 4. CDR3 sequence reads: CASSLERGNIQYF. The DNA for the CDR3 is TGTGCCAGCAGCCTGGAGCGGGGGAACATTCAGTACTTC.

This clone was observed a handful of times. The chain couples TRBV30 to TRBJ1-3; 8 bases align to TRBD1. Germline trimming cut 3 bases from V and 0 bases from J; bases unmatched to any gene: 7. The CDR3 consists of 16 residues. CDR1 and CDR2 (germline): GTSNPN, SVGIG (reference sequence). CDR3 region: CAWRRDRTNSGNTIYF. DNA for the CDR3: TGTGCCTGGAGACGGGACAGGACTAACTCTGGAAACACCATATATTTT.

This rearrangement joins TRBV2 to TRBJ2-5; 11 bases are a match to TRBD2. Per germline, CDR1 SNHLY and CDR2 FYNNEI. V lost 7 bases and J lost 3; bases outside the gene matches: 7. The CDR3 has 15 amino acids. The CDR3 coding sequence is TGTGCCAGCAAACTTCAGGGACTAGCGGAAGAGACCCAGTACTTC. Translating gives CASKLQGLAEETQYF.

V is TRBV2 and J is TRBJ1-6; 7 positions agree with TRBD1. V lost 5 bases to trimming and J lost 10 bases; unmatched junction nucleotides: 11. Germline values: CDR1 SNHLY, CDR2 FYNNEI. The CDR3 sequence is 15 residues long. The CDR3: CASSSGQVFTSPLHF. The CDR3 DNA is TGTGCCAGCAGTTCTGGACAGGTCTTCACATCACCCCTCCACTTT. The complete variable domain, with remaining parts taken from reference TRBV2 and TRBJ1-6, reads EPEVTQTPSHQVTQMGQEVILRCVPISNHLYFYWYRQILGQKVEFLVSFYNNEISEKSEIFDDQFSVERPDGSNFTLKIRSTKLEDSAMYFCASSSGQVFTSPLHFGNGTRLTVT.

The chain carries TRBV29-1 and TRBJ1-1; TRBD1 might be the D (5 bases). V lost 7 bases, J lost 0 bases, and 18 bases lay in between. This CDR3 is 15 amino acids long. The V gene's germline CDR1 is SQVTM and CDR2 ANQGSEA. This CDR3 reads CSAQGRGGVNTEAFF. CDR3 in DNA: TGCAGCGCGCAGGGTCGTGGGGGGGTGAACACTGAAGCTTTCTTT.

This chain links TRBV20-1 with TRBJ1-2; D gene unclear. The germline CDR1 and CDR2 sequences are DFQATT and SNEGSKA (reference sequence). With 5 bases removed from V and 13 bases from J, the gap between germline ends came to 17 bases. This CDR3 spans 11 amino acids. The CDR3 reads CSAARIPAVTF. The CDR3 DNA reads as TGCAGTGCTGCGAGGATTCCGGCCGTCACCTTC.

The genes are TRBV3-1 (or the pseudogene TRBV3-2) and TRBJ1-1; TRBD1 aligns across 7 bases. The CDR3 sequence is 14 residues long. Trimming at V came to 4 bases and at J to 4 bases, leaving 6 bases not matched to a gene. Germline CDR1 is LGHDT and CDR2 is YNNKEL (reference sequence). CDR3 in DNA: TGTGCCAGCAGCCTGAAGACAGGGACCACTGAAGCTTTCTTT. Encoded protein: CASSLKTGTTEAFF.

This chain links TRBV6-5 with TRBJ1-2, with 7 positions matching TRBD1. Germline V gene lookup returns CDR1 MNHEY and CDR2 SVGAGI. Germline trimming cut 6 bases from V and 3 bases from J; bases unmatched to any gene: 4. The CDR3 extends over 13 amino acids. The CDR3 DNA reads as TGTGCCAGCAGACTTGGACAGGACTATGGCTACACCTTC. It encodes CASRLGQDYGYTF.

The genes are TRBV27 and TRBJ2-4, with D hard to call. The ends were cut back, 0 bases at V and 0 bases at J, with 6 bases in the middle. The CDR3 spans 15 residues. Germline values: CDR1 MNHEY, CDR2 SMNVEV (reference sequence). The CDR3 nucleotides read TGTGCCAGCAGTTTATCTGTCATAGCCAAAAACATTCAGTACTTC. Residues: CASSLSVIAKNIQYF.

The chain has TRBV2 and TRBJ1-2; no clear D. The CDR3 has 13 amino acids. V gave up 1 base and J gave up 2 bases, with 5 bases separating them. Germline V gives CDR1 SNHLY, CDR2 FYNNEI. The CDR3 coding sequence is TGTGCCAGCAGTGAAGACAAGAACTATGGCTACACCTTC. It specifies CASSEDKNYGYTF.

The chain employs TRBV12-5 and TRBJ1-1; the D gene is possibly TRBD1 (6 bases). This CDR3 region has 17 residues. Germline CDR1 and CDR2: LGHNT and FRNRAP. V was clipped by 6 bases and J by 0 bases, with 20 bases between them. This chain's CDR3 is CASGYDRGGVVNTEAFF. The CDR3 DNA reads as TGTGCTAGTGGATATGATAGGGGGGGGGTTGTGAACACTGAAGCTTTCTTT.

The rearrangement links TRBV18 to TRBJ1-5, with TRBD1 matching 9 bases. CDR3 length: 15 residues. CDR1 and CDR2 (germline): KGHSH, LQKENI. The V segment lost 5 bases and the J segment 4 bases; nucleotides outside the gene matches: 6. In DNA form, the CDR3 reads TGTGCCAGCTCAGCCTTTGGACAGGGGAATCAGCCCCAGCATTTT. This gives the protein CASSAFGQGNQPQHF.

This clone was counted once. This chain joins TRBV28 and TRBJ1-1, with 7 bases that match TRBD1. Germline lookup yields CDR1 MDHEN and CDR2 SYDVKM. This CDR3 contains 16 residues. Losses at the gene ends were 2 bases for V and 1 base for J; bases not matched to a gene: 7. CDR3 region: CASSLRGQGGNTEAFF. In DNA, the CDR3 is TGTGCCAGCAGTTTAAGGGGGCAGGGGGGGAACACTGAAGCTTTCTTT.

The CDR3 bases are TGTGCCAGCAGCGACAGGGGCCCCTATGGCTACACCTTC. It codes for CASSDRGPYGYTF. The chain has TRBV7-9 and TRBJ1-2; TRBD1 aligns across 8 bases. The CDR3 is 13 amino acids. Germline-derived CDR1 and CDR2 are SEHNR and FQNEAQ (reference sequence). Trimming took 5 bases from V and 4 from J; bases not matched to a gene: 3.

The chain recombines TRBV27 with TRBJ1-5; TRBD1 agrees at 9 bases. This CDR3 spans 15 amino acids. Germline loops: CDR1 MNHEY, CDR2 SMNVEV (reference sequence). V dropped 7 bases and J dropped 0; count of bases not matched to a gene: 4. The CDR3 sequence is CASKRGQGSNQPQHF. Written as DNA, the CDR3 is TGTGCCAGCAAGCGGGGACAGGGTAGCAATCAGCCCCAGCATTTT.